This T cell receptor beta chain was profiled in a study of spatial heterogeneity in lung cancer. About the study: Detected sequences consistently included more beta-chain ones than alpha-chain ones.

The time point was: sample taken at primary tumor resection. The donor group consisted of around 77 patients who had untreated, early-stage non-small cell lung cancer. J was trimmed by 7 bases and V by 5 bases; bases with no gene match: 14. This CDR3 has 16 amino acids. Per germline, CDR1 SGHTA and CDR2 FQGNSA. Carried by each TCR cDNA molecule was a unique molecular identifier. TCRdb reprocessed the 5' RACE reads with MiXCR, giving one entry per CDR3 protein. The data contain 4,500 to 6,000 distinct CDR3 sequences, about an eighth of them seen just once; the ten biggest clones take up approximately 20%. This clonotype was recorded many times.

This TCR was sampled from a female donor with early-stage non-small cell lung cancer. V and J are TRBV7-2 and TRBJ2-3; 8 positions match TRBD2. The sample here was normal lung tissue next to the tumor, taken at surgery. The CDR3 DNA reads TGTGCCAGCAGCGCCGGTCAAAGCGGGGGCCTAAATACGCAGTATTTT. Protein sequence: CASSAGQSGGLNTQYF.